What follows are 10 T cell receptor beta chains derived from one specimen sequenced in a study of identifying expanded T cells in peripheral blood. Sequencing used immunoSEQ multiplex PCR; TCRdb keeps in-frame clones, though not all of them. The table lists 84,000 or so clones, over 75% of them singletons. Specimen: blood. The receptors originated from a person aged 18-70 years in good health.

The chain links TRBV6-5 to TRBJ1-1; no clear D. V lost 2 bases and J 4 bases, leaving 11 bases between the germline ends. The CDR3 runs 14 residues. CDR1 is MNHEY, CDR2 SVGAGI, per germline. Written as DNA, the CDR3 is TGTGCCAGCAGTTACGTTGGGCGGGCCACTGAAGCTTTCTTT. Protein sequence: CASSYVGRATEAFF.

The chain employs TRBV5-1 and TRBJ1-3, with D unclear. Trimming left V 0 bases short and J 0 bases short, with 10 bases between. The CDR3 consists of 16 residues. Germline V lookup: CDR1 SGHRS, CDR2 YFSETQ. The CDR3 region is CASSLGAVRSGNTIYF. The CDR3 coding sequence is TGCGCCAGCAGCTTGGGGGCCGTACGCTCTGGAAACACCATATATTTT.

The genes are TRBV9 and TRBJ2-1; 10 bases are shared with TRBD2. The V and J ends lost 3 bases and 7 bases, in that order; junction bases with no gene match: 10. CDR3 length equals 16 residues. Per the germline V gene, CDR1 is SGDLS and CDR2 is YYNGEE. In nucleotides, the CDR3 is TGTGCCAGCAGCGCCTCCGATAGCGGGAGGCTTAATGAGCAGTTCTTC. This codes for CASSASDSGRLNEQFF.

In its sample, this clone was seen a few times. This sequence joins TRBV28 and TRBJ2-7, with D uncertain. V gave up 5 bases and J gave up 7 bases, with 9 bases separating them. CDR3 length: 11 residues. Germline CDR1 is MDHEN and CDR2 is SYDVKM. DNA of the CDR3: TGTGCCAGCAGTCTCCGAATGGAGCAGTACTTC. This encodes CASSLRMEQYF. Complete variable domain (other parts from reference TRBV28 and TRBJ2-7): DVKVTQSSRYLVKRTGEKVFLECVQDMDHENMFWYRQDPGLGLRLIYFSYDVKMKEKGDIPEGYSVSREKKERFSLILESASTNQTSMYLCASSLRMEQYFGPGTRLTVT.

The chain recombines TRBV6-1 with TRBJ2-7; 10 nucleotides line up with TRBD2. V was pared by 7 bases and J by 2 bases, with 2 bases of the junction left unmatched. The CDR3 spans 13 residues. Per germline, CDR1 MNHNS and CDR2 SASEGT. The CDR3 nucleotides are TGTGCCAGCAAGCTAGCGGGAGCCTACGAGCAGTACTTC. It encodes CASKLAGAYEQYF.

The chain is built from TRBV2 and TRBJ2-5; 15 nucleotides line up with TRBD2. The CDR3 runs to 15 residues. After removal of 5 bases from V and 4 bases from J, the junction contained 2 bases not matched to a gene. Germline CDR1 is SNHLY and CDR2 is FYNNEI. In nucleotides, the CDR3 is TGTGCCAGCAGTTTGGGACTAGCGGGGGGAGAGACCCAGTACTTC. Amino acids: CASSLGLAGGETQYF.

J is TRBJ2-2 and V is TRBV9, with 10 nucleotides matching TRBD2. The CDR3 loop spans 20 amino acids. Germline trimming cut 3 bases from V and 5 bases from J; bases unmatched to any gene: 19. CDR1 and CDR2 from the germline V gene are SGDLS and YYNGEE. The DNA of the CDR3 is TGTGCCAGCAGCGCGAGACGGGCGCTAGCGGGAGAAATTTGGACCGGGGAGCTGTTTTTT. Amino acid sequence: CASSARRALAGEIWTGELFF.

The chain has TRBV11-1 and TRBJ2-7; D unclear. Trimming shortened V by 0 bases and J by 5 bases, and 8 bases separated the two germline ends. The CDR3 is 13 residues long. Germline CDR1 and CDR2: SGHAT and FQDESV (reference sequence). CDR3 sequence (DNA): TGTGCCAGCAGCTTAGCGTCCCTCGACGAGCAGTACTTC. Its protein product is CASSLASLDEQYF.

The chain links TRBV27 to TRBJ1-1; no definite D call. The CDR3 totals 13 residues. The germline V gene encodes CDR1 MNHEY and CDR2 SMNVEV (reference sequence). V was cut by 5 bases and J by 0 bases, with 7 bases left in between. The CDR3 loop reads CASSRRMNTEAFF. The CDR3 coding sequence is TGTGCCAGCAGTAGAAGGATGAACACTGAAGCTTTCTTT.

This clone was seen a single time. V and J are TRBV19 and TRBJ1-5; D remains ambiguous. CDR1 is LNHDA and CDR2 is SQIVND in the germline V gene (reference sequence). The V end lost 6 bases, the J end lost 4 bases, and 7 bases lay between the germline ends. This CDR3 comprises 12 residues. The CDR3 spells CASREGNQPQHF. For the CDR3, the DNA is TGTGCCAGTAGAGAGGGTAATCAGCCCCAGCATTTT.